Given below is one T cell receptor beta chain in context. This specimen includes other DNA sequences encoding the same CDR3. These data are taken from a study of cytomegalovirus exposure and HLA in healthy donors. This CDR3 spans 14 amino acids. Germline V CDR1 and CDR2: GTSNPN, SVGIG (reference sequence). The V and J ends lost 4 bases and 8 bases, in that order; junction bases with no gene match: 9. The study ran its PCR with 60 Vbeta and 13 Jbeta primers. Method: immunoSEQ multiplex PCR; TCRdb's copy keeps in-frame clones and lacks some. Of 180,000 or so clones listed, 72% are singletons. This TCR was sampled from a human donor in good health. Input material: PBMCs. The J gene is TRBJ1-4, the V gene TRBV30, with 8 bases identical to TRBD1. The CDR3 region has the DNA TGTGCCTGGACACGTCGCAGGGGGCACGAAAAACTGTTTTTT. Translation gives CAWTRRRGHEKLFF.